A single sample gave rise to the 30 T cell receptor beta chains below, sequenced in a study of blood T cells in healthy people across ages. Together with a sample-barcoded 5' primer, a J-beta primer mix was included in a second PCR lasting about 6 to 11 cycles. Each CDR3 protein is one row after TCRdb ran MiXCR on the 5' RACE reads. In the table there are a few hundred thousand distinct CDR3 sequences, over 45% of which are singletons. Material for sequencing was blood. These receptors came from a man in his 60s in good health.

The chain has TRBV20-1 and TRBJ1-2; D is perhaps TRBD1 (5 bases). Germline-derived CDR1 and CDR2 are DFQATT and SNEGSKA (reference sequence). The CDR3 has 12 residues. V lost 1 base and J 8 bases, leaving 11 bases between the germline ends. The CDR3 protein is CSARAPGFGYTF. CDR3 sequence (DNA): TGCAGTGCTAGAGCGCCAGGGTTCGGCTACACCTTC.

The V gene is TRBV4-1, the J gene TRBJ1-2; D might be TRBD1 (6 bases). This CDR3 comprises 13 residues. Trimming shortened V by 5 bases and J by 8 bases, and 15 bases separated the two germline ends. The V gene's germline CDR1 is MGHRA and CDR2 YSYEKL. The CDR3 spells CASSATGIGGYTF. The CDR3 DNA reads TGCGCCAGCAGCGCAACAGGGATTGGAGGCTACACCTTC.

This chain joins TRBV10-2 and TRBJ2-7; D is unclear. Trimming took off 6 bases at V and 5 bases at J, with 8 bases between the two ends. Germline V gene data show CDR1 as WSHSY and CDR2 as SAAADI. The CDR3 spans 11 residues. The CDR3 nucleotides read TGCGCCAGCAGCCCTACTCACGAGCAGTACTTC. Its protein product is CASSPTHEQYF.

Turning to this clonotype: Mismatch with germline at one junction end may stem from a read error. The gene calls are TRBV7-3 and TRBJ2-3; D call uncertain. There are 12 residues in the CDR3. The germline gives CDR1 SGHTA, CDR2 FQGTGA. The CDR3 here is CAGSLTSDTQYF. DNA for the CDR3: TGTGCCGGCAGCTTAACGTCGGATACGCAGTATTTT. Full variable domain (rest looked up from reference TRBV7-3 and TRBJ2-3): GAGVSQTPSNKVTEKGKYVELRCDPISGHTALYWYRQSLGQGPEFLIYFQGTGAADDSGLPNDRFFAVRPEGSVSTLKIQRTERGDSAVYLCAGSLTSDTQYFGPGTRLTVL.

The chain joins TRBV4-2 to TRBJ2-1; TRBD2 agrees at 8 bases. J was trimmed by 8 bases and V by 4 bases; bases with no gene match: 4. The CDR3 loop spans 13 amino acids. The germline V gene encodes CDR1 LGHNA and CDR2 YNFKEQ. CDR3 sequence reads: CASSPAGGDEQFF. As DNA, the CDR3 is TGTGCCAGCAGCCCAGCCGGGGGGGATGAGCAGTTCTTC.

The V and J genes are TRBV11-2 and TRBJ1-2; D is undetermined. The CDR3 has 13 amino acids. V was trimmed by 3 bases and J by 2 bases, leaving 7 bases between them. Looked up from germline, CDR1 is SGHAT and CDR2 is FQNNGV. The CDR3 DNA follows: TGTGCCAGCAGCTTGTGGGAAAACTATGGCTACACCTTC. This codes for CASSLWENYGYTF.

This clonotype has more than one count but fewer than ten. The J gene is TRBJ2-3, the V gene TRBV6-4; D is perhaps TRBD2 (7 bases). CDR3 length: 15 residues. Germline CDR1 reads MRHNA; CDR2 reads SNTAGT. Trimming took 2 bases from V and 1 from J, leaving 10 bases between them. CDR3 DNA sequence: TGTGCCAGCAGTGACGAAGGGGGGGGCACAGATACGCAGTATTTT. This codes for CASSDEGGGTDTQYF.

J is TRBJ2-7 and V is TRBV20-1; no reliable D call. There are 15 residues in the CDR3. Trimming left V 1 base short and J 4 bases short, with 17 bases between. Germline V gene lookup returns CDR1 DFQATT and CDR2 SNEGSKA (reference sequence). The CDR3 sequence: CSARGPNPGEYEQYF. DNA of the CDR3: TGCAGTGCTAGAGGCCCCAATCCCGGCGAATACGAGCAGTACTTC.

This clonotype was observed at least ten times. V is TRBV7-2 and J is TRBJ2-7, with 8 bases that match TRBD2. V lost 5 bases and J lost 0; bases outside the gene matches: 6. Looked up from germline, CDR1 is SGHTA and CDR2 is FQGNSA. The CDR3 covers 15 residues. CDR3 amino acids: CASSDSGASSYEQYF. The CDR3 DNA sequence: TGTGCCAGCAGCGATAGCGGGGCTAGCTCCTACGAGCAGTACTTC.

At least ten counts were recorded for this clonotype. The chain combines TRBV20-1 with TRBJ2-3; tentative D call: TRBD2 (5 bases). Trimming left V 6 bases short and J 3 bases short, with 16 bases between. The CDR3 covers 14 residues. The germline CDR1 and CDR2 sequences are DFQATT and SNEGSKA (reference sequence). CDR3 sequence (DNA): TGCAGTGCCCCCCCGGACGGGAATACAGATACGCAGTATTTT. Its protein is CSAPPDGNTDTQYF.

This clonotype turned up a few times. This rearrangement joins TRBV30 to TRBJ2-5; 7 positions agree with TRBD2. V was clipped by 1 base and J by 2 bases; unmatched bases: 7. The CDR3 is 15 residues long. Germline CDR1 GTSNPN, CDR2 SVGIG (reference sequence). The CDR3 spells CAWSELAGPQETQYF. The CDR3 DNA reads as TGTGCCTGGAGTGAATTAGCGGGCCCTCAAGAGACCCAGTACTTC.

The V and J genes are TRBV7-8 and TRBJ1-1; 8 bases fit TRBD1. CDR1 and CDR2 from the germline V gene are SGHVS and FQNEAQ. The CDR3 extends over 14 amino acids. Trimming at V came to 4 bases and at J to 7 bases, leaving 8 bases not matched to a gene. The DNA of the CDR3 is TGTGCCAGCAGCTCCAGGCAGGGGGCGGGTGAAGCTTTCTTT. It translates to CASSSRQGAGEAFF.

J is TRBJ2-3 and V is TRBV20-1, with 8 nucleotides matching TRBD2. V shed 5 bases, J shed 7 bases, and the junction held 8 bases outside the gene matches. Per the germline V gene, CDR1 is DFQATT and CDR2 is SNEGSKA (reference sequence). The CDR3 is 13 amino acids. This CDR3 reads CSASGGAANTQYF. Here the CDR3 DNA reads TGCAGTGCTTCCGGGGGGGCCGCAAATACGCAGTATTTT.

This chain joins TRBV5-1 and TRBJ1-2; D unclear. The germline gives CDR1 SGHRS, CDR2 YFSETQ. V shed 0 bases and J shed 3 bases, with 6 bases lying between them. The CDR3 is made up of 13 amino acids. CDR3 in amino acids: CASSLEQHYGYTF. DNA of the CDR3: TGCGCCAGCAGCTTGGAACAGCACTATGGCTACACCTTC.

Concerning this clonotype: One end of the junction fails to match germline, which may point to a read error. The chain carries TRBV29-1 and TRBJ1-2; tentatively, D is TRBD1 (5 bases). Germline V lookup: CDR1 SQVTM, CDR2 ANQGSEA. The CDR3 contains 12 residues. Here the CDR3 DNA reads TGCAGCGCTGAAAGCGGGGCCGCTGGCTACACCTTC. Its protein product is CSAESGAAGYTF.

The chain has TRBV20-1 and TRBJ2-7; tentatively, D is TRBD1 (5 bases). Matching the DNA end better, TRBJ2-5 makes the J call doubtful. The CDR3 is made up of 12 amino acids. CDR1 DFQATT and CDR2 SNEGSKA come from the germline V gene (reference sequence). CDR3 sequence reads: CSARDNWETQYF. The CDR3 DNA follows: TGCAGTGCTAGGGACAACTGGGAGACCCAGTACTTC.

This rearrangement joins TRBV10-3 to TRBJ2-1; 8 bases fit TRBD2. Losses at the gene ends were 7 bases for V and 6 bases for J; bases not matched to a gene: 8. CDR3 length: 14 residues. Germline lookup yields CDR1 ENHRY and CDR2 SYGVKD. Here the CDR3 DNA reads TGTGCCATCACGTCGACTAGCGCGTCCAATGAGCAGTTCTTC. Protein: CAITSTSASNEQFF.

The V and J genes are TRBV6-2 or TRBV6-3 and TRBJ2-3; 10 bases line up with TRBD2. CDR3 length: 15 residues. After removal of 6 bases from V and 3 bases from J, the junction contained 6 bases not matched to a gene. Looked up from germline, CDR1 is MNHEY and CDR2 is SVGEGT. CDR3 sequence (DNA): TGTGCCAGCAGATCTTTGGGACTAGCGACAGATACGCAGTATTTT. Protein: CASRSLGLATDTQYF.

The chain is built from TRBV7-2 and TRBJ2-1; 9 bases fit TRBD1. V shed 7 bases and J 8 bases; nucleotides not matched to a gene: 15. CDR1 is SGHTA, CDR2 FQGNSA, per germline. The CDR3 extends over 16 amino acids. CDR3 DNA: TGTGCCAGCACCCCTTTTGGGGACAGGGTATACGATGAGCAGTTCTTC. This translates into CASTPFGDRVYDEQFF.

This CDR3 is CASSLRTGDGYTF. As DNA, the CDR3 is TGTGCCAGCTCACTAAGGACAGGGGACGGCTACACCTTC. V is TRBV18 and J is TRBJ1-2; TRBD1 matches 9 bases. V was clipped by 4 bases and J by 8 bases; unmatched bases: 5. The CDR3 extends over 13 amino acids. Germline V gives CDR1 KGHSH, CDR2 LQKENI.

The chain links TRBV20-1 to TRBJ2-1; D is unresolved. The ends were cut back, 0 bases at V and 12 bases at J, with 9 bases in the middle. This CDR3 comprises 11 residues. Germline-derived CDR1 and CDR2 are DFQATT and SNEGSKA (reference sequence). As DNA, the CDR3 is TGCAGTGCTAGAGACGATACTTGGCAGTTCTTC. Encoded protein: CSARDDTWQFF.

This clonotype is a singleton in its sample. This chain uses TRBV9 with TRBJ2-2; D call uncertain. The ends were cut back, 2 bases at V and 6 bases at J, with 17 bases in the middle. The CDR3 covers 16 residues. Germline values: CDR1 SGDLS, CDR2 YYNGEE. The CDR3 region is CASSVFLSVGAGELFF. DNA for the CDR3: TGTGCCAGCAGCGTCTTCCTCAGCGTTGGGGCCGGGGAGCTGTTTTTT.

This chain uses TRBV2 with TRBJ2-1, with D tentatively TRBD1 (6 bases). Trimming stripped 2 bases from V and 8 bases from J, with 22 bases between. The CDR3 sequence is 17 residues long. Germline V gene lookup returns CDR1 SNHLY and CDR2 FYNNEI. The CDR3 here is CASSEPHSGGKADEQFF. CDR3 in DNA: TGTGCCAGCAGTGAACCCCACAGTGGGGGCAAGGCCGATGAGCAGTTCTTC.

The chain employs TRBV29-1 and TRBJ1-3, with TRBD1 matching 9 bases. The ends lost 6 bases at V and 8 bases at J; junction bases unmatched: 2. CDR1 SQVTM and CDR2 ANQGSEA come from the germline V gene. The CDR3 is 11 amino acids. For the CDR3, the DNA is TGCAGCGTCGACAGGGGGGACACCATATATTTT. Amino acid sequence: CSVDRGDTIYF.

The rearrangement uses TRBV11-1 and TRBJ1-1; 8 bases agree with TRBD1. Germline CDR1 and CDR2: SGHAT and FQDESV (reference sequence). The CDR3 has 14 residues. Trimming cost V 7 bases and J 1 base; bases outside gene matches: 5. The CDR3 sequence is CASTDRGRNTEAFF. CDR3 coding DNA: TGTGCCAGCACCGACAGGGGAAGGAACACTGAAGCTTTCTTT.

CDR3 sequence reads: CASSLTGAGEQYF. The CDR3 DNA reads TGTGCCAGCAGCTTAACAGGGGCGGGGGAGCAGTACTTC. The genes are TRBV7-9 and TRBJ2-7; D is perhaps TRBD1 (7 bases). Germline V gene data show CDR1 as SEHNR and CDR2 as FQNEAQ (reference sequence). V was clipped by 2 bases and J by 7 bases, with 12 bases between them. The CDR3 loop spans 13 amino acids.

This clonotype was observed a handful of times. V gene TRBV7-9 combines with J gene TRBJ2-5; a weak D match, TRBD2 (6 bases). Germline V gene data show CDR1 as SEHNR and CDR2 as FQNEAQ (reference sequence). CDR3 length: 16 residues. Trimming removed 5 bases at V and 1 base at J, with 17 bases between. The CDR3 loop reads CASSPSRRGAQETQYF. CDR3 DNA sequence: TGTGCCAGCAGCCCCTCGAGGCGGGGTGCCCAAGAGACCCAGTACTTC.

This clonotype appeared a few times. CDR3: CASSQVTRSGEGAFF. The CDR3 DNA reads as TGTGCCAGCAGCCAAGTTACGAGATCAGGGGAGGGAGCTTTCTTT. This chain connects TRBV3-1 to TRBJ1-1; a weak D match, TRBD1 (6 bases). V lost 1 base and J lost 10, with 19 bases in between. Germline values: CDR1 LGHDT, CDR2 YNNKEL (reference sequence). The CDR3 has 15 residues.

Of note for this clonotype: Being one base from a much bigger clone, this may be a read error. This sequence joins TRBV6-5 and TRBJ2-7; D is ambiguous. The J call may be mistaken, given a closer DNA end match to TRBJ2-5. Germline V lookup: CDR1 MNHEY, CDR2 SVGAGI. The CDR3 has 13 residues. The CDR3 loop reads CASRLTLLATQYF. The CDR3 coding sequence is TGTGCCAGCAGACTGACTTTGCTGGCGACCCAGTACTTC.

As to this clonotype: This could be a read error, since a much larger clone is one nucleotide away. This sequence joins TRBV20-1 and TRBJ2-7; 13 nucleotides match TRBD2. The germline gives CDR1 DFQATT, CDR2 SNEGSKA (reference sequence). CDR3 length equals 14 residues. CDR3 nucleotides: TGCAGTACTAGCGGGAGGGCCACGTCCTACGAGCAGTACTTC. Translated: CSTSGRATSYEQYF.